This T cell receptor (beta chain) stems from a study of spatial heterogeneity in lung cancer (dated by TCRdb to the late 2010s). Some background on the complete study: More beta-chain than alpha-chain transcripts were consistently detected, likely reflecting higher beta-chain transcript abundance. In the raw uncorrected reads, each unique combination of TCR and UMI appeared on average more than ten times. TCR alpha and beta repertoires were quantitatively compared across multiple tumor regions, matched nontumor lung and blood in non-small cell lung cancer. TCR repertoire features were related to nonsynonymous mutation counts determined by whole-exome sequencing of tumor tissue. Both alpha and beta chains were TCR-sequenced in around 220 tumor regions, about 64 matched nontumor lung samples and around 50 PBMC samples obtained at surgery.

V was cut back by 1 base and J by 2 bases, leaving a gap of 6 bases between them. The CDR3 spans 13 residues, from the cysteine through the phenylalanine. The only DNA kept is the CDR3, 39 bases in frame from the first base. CDR1 and CDR2, per the germline V gene (reference sequence), are GTSNPN and SVGIG. Library preparation used 5' RACE. The sequencer was a NextSeq 500. The TCR library protocol attached a unique molecular identifier to each TCR cDNA molecule to allow correction of PCR and sequencing errors. The published analysis was carried out like this. Decombinator tools were used for TCR identification, UMI-based error correction and CDR3 extraction. Expanded TCRs were defined as those above a frequency of 2 per 1,000, corresponding to the top 1% of the tumor frequency distribution. Each repertoire was subsampled 100 times to 5,000 TCRs, after which Renyi diversity was computed with the R vegan package. CDR3 similarity networks were built from amino acid triplet string-kernel similarity, connecting CDR3s with pairwise similarity above 0.82. In TCRdb, the public reads were trimmed at Q25 with fastp and aligned with MiXCR, with productive beta chains retained. Under each unique CDR3 protein, matching rows form one entry showing the most common genes and DNA. These V and J calls originate from TCRdb's pipeline instead of the authors' own analysis. Across this sample there are roughly 15,000 distinct CDR3 sequences, with 3.6% seen only once. The ten largest clones capture 8.5% to 10% of the sample.

The table lists this clonotype with many counts. The clone's antigen remains unknown. No base qualities exist here, and no much larger clone lies one base off it. Because the library targeted alpha chains, this beta chain is an off-target read whose size means little. Study-level results and caveats: Additional single-cell paired TCR alpha and beta sequencing was considered necessary to confirm, at a functional level, the hypothesis that regional TCRs recognize regional mutations.

Taken with the paper, the label for time point translates to: sample taken at primary tumor resection. Donors were approximately 72 patients with early-stage, untreated non-small cell lung cancer from the lung TRACERx cohort. For TCR sequencing, whole RNA was extracted from tumor and nontumor lung tissue, or from cryopreserved PBMC samples, and no cell sorting was done. Patients were selected for TCR sequencing only if sufficient RNA was available from at least two tumor regions. Before selection, tumor and adjacent nontumor lung specimens were reviewed by a lung pathologist. The sequenced sample was normal lung tissue next to the tumor, obtained at surgery. The clonotype comes from a male donor with early-stage non-small cell lung cancer. The chain couples TRBV30 to TRBJ1-5, with the D segment identity uncertain. The DNA sequence follows: TGTGCCTGGAGTGAATGGGGCAATCAGCCCCAGCATTTT. This encodes CAWSEWGNQPQHF. This CDR3, with the reference TRBV30 and TRBJ1-5 proteins standing in past its ends, gives the full variable domain SQTIHQWPATLVQPVGSPLSLECTVEGTSNPNLYWYRQAAGRGLQLLFYSVGIGQISSEVPQNLSASRPQDRQFILSSKKLLLSDSGFYLCAWSEWGNQPQHFGDGTRLSIL.